These 24 T cell receptor beta chains were all obtained from the same sample, sequenced in a study of cytomegalovirus exposure and HLA in healthy donors. The protocol was immunoSEQ multiplex PCR, while the TCRdb copy is restricted to in-frame clones and leaves out a portion. The data contain tens of thousands of clones, 95% to 98% of them singletons. Material: PBMCs. Receptors originate from a woman under 30 in good health and CMV-seropositive.

This chain uses TRBV9 with TRBJ2-1; TRBD2 aligns across 16 bases. The CDR3 is made up of 16 amino acids. The V segment lost 4 bases and the J segment 9 bases; nucleotides outside the gene matches: 7. The germline gives CDR1 SGDLS, CDR2 YYNGEE. The CDR3 DNA sequence: TGTGCCAGCAGCATCCATGGGACTAGCGGGAGGGGTGAGCAGTTCTTC. Its protein product is CASSIHGTSGRGEQFF. The entire variable domain, with the rest obtained from reference TRBV9 and TRBJ2-1, is as follows: DSGVTQTPKHLITATGQRVTLRCSPRSGDLSVYWYQQSLDQGLQFLIQYYNGEERAKGNILERFSAQQFPDLHSELNLSSLELGDSALYFCASSIHGTSGRGEQFFGPGTRLTVL.

The DNA for the CDR3 is TGTGCCAGTAGTGTCGGACTAGCGGGAGAATGGCCTAGCACAGATACGCAGTATTTT. Translating it yields CASSVGLAGEWPSTDTQYF. The chain combines TRBV19 with TRBJ2-3; 13 bases map to TRBD2. This CDR3 has 19 amino acids. Germline V CDR1 and CDR2: LNHDA, SQIVND (reference sequence). V was pared by 5 bases and J by 0 bases, with 11 bases of the junction left unmatched.

This chain joins TRBV5-1 and TRBJ2-5; tentative D call: TRBD2 (6 bases). The CDR3 runs to 16 residues. Trimming left V 0 bases short and J 1 base short, with 13 bases between. CDR1 and CDR2 (germline): SGHRS, YFSETQ. This chain's CDR3 is CASSLAVGSGQETQYF. The DNA of the CDR3 is TGCGCCAGCAGCTTGGCGGTCGGGAGTGGCCAAGAGACCCAGTACTTC. Complete variable domain (other parts from reference TRBV5-1 and TRBJ2-5): KAGVTQTPRYLIKTRGQQVTLSCSPISGHRSVSWYQQTPGQGLQFLFEYFSETQRNKGNFPGRFSGRQFSNSRSEMNVSTLELGDSALYLCASSLAVGSGQETQYFGPGTRLLVL.

The rearrangement links TRBV19 to TRBJ1-1, with D tentatively TRBD1 (5 bases). CDR1 is LNHDA and CDR2 is SQIVND in the germline V gene (reference sequence). The V end lost 9 bases, the J end lost 2 bases, and 19 bases lay between the germline ends. This CDR3 is built from 15 residues. The CDR3 coding sequence is TGTGCCAGCCACGCTCGGGGGAAGGGAAACACTGAAGCTTTCTTT. Amino acids: CASHARGKGNTEAFF. Full variable domain (rest looked up from reference TRBV19 and TRBJ1-1): DGGITQSPKYLFRKEGQNVTLSCEQNLNHDAMYWYRQDPGQGLRLIYYSQIVNDFQKGDIAEGYSVSREKKESFPLTVTSAQKNPTAFYLCASHARGKGNTEAFFGQGTRLTVV.

J is TRBJ1-2 and V is TRBV28; D is uncertain. The V gene's germline CDR1 is MDHEN and CDR2 SYDVKM. V was pared by 3 bases and J by 6 bases, with 8 bases between. CDR3 length: 12 amino acids. The CDR3 region is CASSFRRDGYTF. CDR3 coding DNA: TGTGCCAGCAGTTTCCGGAGGGATGGCTACACCTTC.

J is TRBJ2-7 and V is TRBV6-5; no firm D call. The germline V gene encodes CDR1 MNHEY and CDR2 SVGAGI. This CDR3 spans 13 amino acids. V lost 2 bases to trimming and J lost 0 bases, with 5 bases between them. CDR3 in amino acids: CASSYRSSYEQYF. The DNA of the CDR3 is TGTGCCAGCAGTTACAGGAGCTCCTACGAGCAGTACTTC.

The chain combines TRBV9 with TRBJ2-3; D is ambiguous. The CDR3 spans 14 residues. Germline V lookup: CDR1 SGDLS, CDR2 YYNGEE. Trimming cost V 0 bases and J 0 bases, with 5 bases left between them. CDR3 in amino acids: CASSVVGSTDTQYF. The DNA for the CDR3 is TGTGCCAGCAGCGTAGTCGGGAGCACAGATACGCAGTATTTT.

The rearrangement links TRBV5-1 to TRBJ2-5; TRBD2 matches 15 bases. Germline CDR1 reads SGHRS; CDR2 reads YFSETQ. The ends lost 4 bases at V and 6 bases at J; junction bases unmatched: 7. CDR3 length equals 16 residues. CDR3 amino acids: CASSRGLAGGMKTQYF. The CDR3 DNA reads TGCGCCAGCAGCAGGGGACTAGCGGGAGGTATGAAGACCCAGTACTTC.

The chain employs TRBV27 and TRBJ2-1, with 13 bases that match TRBD2. Germline V lookup: CDR1 MNHEY, CDR2 SMNVEV (reference sequence). This CDR3 is built from 16 residues. J gave up 4 bases and V 5 bases, and 5 bases lay outside the gene matches. CDR3 coding DNA: TGTGCCAGCAGTATAGGGACTAGCGGGAAGTACAATGAGCAGTTCTTC. This gives the protein CASSIGTSGKYNEQFF.

The chain joins TRBV5-1 to TRBJ1-1; 10 bases fit TRBD1. The trim removed 5 bases at V and 1 base at J, leaving 11 bases unmatched. The CDR3 runs to 17 residues. The V gene's germline CDR1 is SGHRS and CDR2 YFSETQ. CDR3 sequence: CASRSGQGVGRNTEAFF. For the CDR3, the DNA is TGCGCCAGCAGGTCCGGACAGGGGGTAGGCAGGAACACTGAAGCTTTCTTT.

This chain joins TRBV5-1 and TRBJ1-1, with TRBD1 identical over 7 bases. The V gene's germline CDR1 is SGHRS and CDR2 YFSETQ. The CDR3 is 14 residues long. V shed 0 bases, J shed 5 bases, and the junction held 4 bases outside the gene matches. In DNA form, the CDR3 reads TGCGCCAGCAGCTTGGGGCCAGGGGGGACTGAAGCTTTCTTT. Encoded protein: CASSLGPGGTEAFF.

This clone was recorded once. The chain's CDR3 is CASSQGDRSYEQYF. The CDR3 DNA sequence: TGTGCCAGCAGCCAAGGGGACAGGTCCTACGAGCAGTACTTC. The chain recombines TRBV4-2 with TRBJ2-7; TRBD1 aligns across 8 bases. V gave up 1 base and J gave up 1 base; unmatched junction bases: 0. Germline V gives CDR1 LGHNA, CDR2 YNFKEQ. The CDR3 consists of 14 residues.

The rearrangement links TRBV6-5 to TRBJ1-2; tentative D call: TRBD1 (6 bases). The V gene's germline CDR1 is MNHEY and CDR2 SVGAGI. Trimming stripped 6 bases from V and 4 bases from J, with 12 bases between. CDR3 length equals 13 residues. The CDR3 DNA reads as TGTGCCAGCAGCCGGACAGTCAGCTATGGCTACACCTTC. It specifies CASSRTVSYGYTF.

This rearrangement joins TRBV19 to TRBJ1-5; TRBD1 agrees at 7 bases. Germline V lookup: CDR1 LNHDA, CDR2 SQIVND (reference sequence). The length of the CDR3 is 15 residues. With V trimmed by 10 bases and J by 2 bases, 11 bases remained unmatched. The CDR3 region has the DNA TGTGCCACCCGCACTTACAGGGGAGGCAATCAGCCCCAGCATTTT. Protein product: CATRTYRGGNQPQHF.

The chain joins TRBV18 to TRBJ1-1; TRBD1 matches at 10 bases. V lost 4 bases, J lost 0 bases, and 8 bases stayed unmatched. The germline V gene has CDR1 KGHSH and CDR2 LQKENI. The CDR3 consists of 17 residues. The CDR3 DNA reads TGTGCCAGCTCACGAGGGACAGGGGAGGGCATGAACACTGAAGCTTTCTTT. Its translation: CASSRGTGEGMNTEAFF.

The chain carries TRBV7-9 and TRBJ1-5; TRBD1 agrees at 7 bases. J lost 0 bases, V lost 5 bases, and 13 bases had no gene match. The CDR3 covers 18 residues. The V gene's germline CDR1 is SEHNR and CDR2 FQNEAQ (reference sequence). This CDR3 reads CASSPGTARPNSNQPQHF. The CDR3 DNA sequence: TGTGCCAGCAGCCCTGGGACAGCTCGCCCGAATAGCAATCAGCCCCAGCATTTT.

This clone was found once. The V and J genes are TRBV14 and TRBJ2-1; possible D gene TRBD1, 5 bases. The CDR3 is 15 residues long. Germline-derived CDR1 and CDR2 are SGHDN and FVKESK. Trimming pared 1 base from V and 8 bases from J, leaving 15 bases between. In nucleotides, the CDR3 is TGTGCCAGCAGCCAAGGGGGCGCTCGGGTCGATGAGCAGTTCTTC. Its translation is CASSQGGARVDEQFF.

The gene calls are TRBV28 and TRBJ2-1, with 7 positions matching TRBD1. Germline V gives CDR1 MDHEN, CDR2 SYDVKM. V shed 7 bases and J 2 bases; nucleotides not matched to a gene: 14. This CDR3 comprises 17 residues. The DNA of the CDR3 is TGTGCCAGCACGACAACGACAGGGTTGGGCCCCTACAATGAGCAGTTCTTC. Amino acids: CASTTTTGLGPYNEQFF. The full variable domain, rest sourced from reference TRBV28 and TRBJ2-1, is DVKVTQSSRYLVKRTGEKVFLECVQDMDHENMFWYRQDPGLGLRLIYFSYDVKMKEKGDIPEGYSVSREKKERFSLILESASTNQTSMYLCASTTTTGLGPYNEQFFGPGTRLTVL.

This chain links TRBV19 with TRBJ2-7; 10 bases line up with TRBD2. V shed 4 bases and J 4 bases; nucleotides not matched to a gene: 7. The CDR3 totals 15 residues. The germline gives CDR1 LNHDA, CDR2 SQIVND (reference sequence). DNA of the CDR3: TGTGCCAGTAGTACAACCGGGACTAGCGTGTACGAGCAGTACTTC. It encodes CASSTTGTSVYEQYF.

The chain carries TRBV6-5 and TRBJ1-2; 7 nucleotides align to TRBD1. The ends lost 0 bases at V and 5 bases at J; junction bases unmatched: 9. CDR3 length equals 16 residues. Germline V lookup: CDR1 MNHEY, CDR2 SVGAGI. CDR3 sequence: CASSYSNTGAPYGYTF. CDR3 in DNA: TGTGCCAGCAGTTACTCCAATACAGGGGCCCCGTATGGCTACACCTTC.

The chain uses TRBV15 and TRBJ1-1, with 9 nucleotides matching TRBD1. Per the germline V gene, CDR1 is LNHNV and CDR2 is YYDKDF (reference sequence). The CDR3 consists of 13 residues. The V gene end was trimmed by 5 bases and the J gene end by 8 bases; junction bases not matched to a gene: 6. The CDR3: CATSGNRGQEAFF. CDR3 in DNA: TGTGCCACCAGCGGCAACAGGGGGCAAGAAGCTTTCTTT.

The V gene is TRBV27, the J gene TRBJ2-1, with D unclear. The length of the CDR3 is 18 residues. Germline lookup yields CDR1 MNHEY and CDR2 SMNVEV (reference sequence). V lost 4 bases and J 0 bases, leaving 19 bases between the germline ends. CDR3 amino acids: CASSSLRRSPSSYNEQFF. Here the CDR3 DNA reads TGTGCCAGCAGTTCCTTACGCCGGAGTCCGTCCTCCTACAATGAGCAGTTCTTC.

The chain employs TRBV25-1 and TRBJ1-3; 9 positions match TRBD1. There are 15 residues in the CDR3. The V gene's germline CDR1 is MGHDK and CDR2 SYGVNS. Germline trimming cut 3 bases from V and 4 bases from J; bases unmatched to any gene: 4. The CDR3 protein is CASSDPGQGGNTIYF. The CDR3 coding sequence is TGTGCCAGCAGTGACCCCGGACAGGGGGGAAACACCATATATTTT.

This chain joins TRBV11-3 and TRBJ2-5, with a possible D match to TRBD2 (7 bases). The germline gives CDR1 SGHNT, CDR2 YENEEA. V lost 1 base to trimming and J lost 5 bases, with 17 bases between them. This CDR3 has 16 amino acids. The DNA for the CDR3 is TGTGCCAGCAGCTTAGGGGGGGGCGGGTTGAGGGAGACCCAGTACTTC. It specifies CASSLGGGGLRETQYF. Complete variable domain (other parts from reference TRBV11-3 and TRBJ2-5): EAGVVQSPRYKIIEKKQPVAFWCNPISGHNTLYWYLQNLGQGPELLIRYENEEAVDDSQLPKDRFSAERLKGVDSTLKIQPAELGDSAVYLCASSLGGGGLRETQYFGPGTRLLVL.